A selection of T cell receptor beta chains follows, all from one sample in a study of shared clonotypes between healthy human individuals. Profiling relied on immunoSEQ multiplex PCR, and the TCRdb table lists in-frame clones only, not all of them. The sample carries some 2,000,000 clones, roughly 95% recorded once. The source material was naive CD8+ T cells sorted from blood. All receptors derive from a man younger than 35 in good health. Both conserved end residues are trimmed from each CDR3. Size is omitted from some rows. Given values are once, few, many or a class for expanded clones.

v_gene,abundance,CDR3aa
TRBV7-9,.,ASRKAGNTIY
TRBV5-4,once,ASSLGGATEAF
TRBV27,few,ASSLFSLAGGTYEQY
TRBV4-1,once,ASSPGPRSYEQY
TRBV5-6,.,ASSIGGRTGQPQH
TRBV19,.,ASSLTISSYNEQF
TRBV27,.,ASSPSTGDTPYEQY
TRBV4-3,.,ASSQETGSGELF
TRBV28,.,ASSTVGGSYEQY
TRBV28,once,ASSSYRDGKYNSPLH
TRBV6-6,.,ASFPGVLGYT
TRBV28,.,ASTITPARDNQPQH
TRBV25-1,.,ASGTGSSPLH
TRBV30,.,AWSQDTGELF
TRBV6-1,.,ASSEAEMEATEAF
TRBV27,.,ASSFRSNSDTQY
TRBV5-6,once,ASSLATSVSTDTQY
TRBV6-1,once,ASSEWVTGELF
TRBV5-1,.,ASSLARAPGNYGYT
TRBV28,.,ASSFTGGAWETQY
TRBV30,.,ASRRDSLEKLF
TRBV6-5,once,ASSYGLGGETQY
TRBV18,.,ASSPGSYGYT
TRBV6-6,.,ASSYPQVDNTEAF
TRBV12-5,.,ASGWGVSYEQY
TRBV6-1,.,ASSEGGGSMNTEAF
TRBV13,.,ASSDNIRLGYNEQF
TRBV27,.,ASSLGGDREGSYGYT
TRBV6-5,.,ASSLDSMNTEAF
TRBV29-1,.,SAPRQGSEAF
TRBV7-9,.,ASNSGAYGANVLT
TRBV7-7,.,ASSYGLSSYEQY
TRBV19,once,ASSISLWGSGQDTQY
TRBV27,.,ASRLAGGPDTQY
TRBV27,.,ASSPWTSGYEQY
TRBV2,.,ASSNRGVTEAF
TRBV7-9,.,AGMGQGSSYEQY
TRBV9,.,ASSLGEGATEAF
TRBV28,.,ASSFEYSNQPQH
TRBV10-3,.,ATGLRPSPQETQY
TRBV9,.,ASSVGGGAYNEQF
TRBV27,once,ASTWDRGLGTEAF
TRBV7-9,.,ASSFSSGNGYT
TRBV5-8,.,ASSLSEITDTQY